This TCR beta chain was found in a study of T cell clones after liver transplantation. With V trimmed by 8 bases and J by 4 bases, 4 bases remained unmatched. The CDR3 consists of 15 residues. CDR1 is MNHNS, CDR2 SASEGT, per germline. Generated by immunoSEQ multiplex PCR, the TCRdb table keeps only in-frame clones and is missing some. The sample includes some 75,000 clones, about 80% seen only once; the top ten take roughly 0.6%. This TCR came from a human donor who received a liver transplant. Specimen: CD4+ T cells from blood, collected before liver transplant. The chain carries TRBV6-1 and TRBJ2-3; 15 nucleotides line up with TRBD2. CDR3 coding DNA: TGTGCCAGCGGACTAGCGGGAGGGCCGGCAGATACGCAGTATTTT. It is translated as CASGLAGGPADTQYF.